The present TCR beta chain was sequenced within a study of blood T cell repertoires in COVID-19. Study context: Samples of COVID-19 (acute and convalescent) were obtained from the United States, Italy and Spain.

The V end was cut by 5 bases, the J end by 5 bases, with 10 bases between. Germline CDR1 is SGHAT and CDR2 is FQDESV (reference sequence). The CDR3 is 13 residues long. As handled by the study authors: Reference gene primers were amplified, and this amplification served to estimate nucleated cell counts. TCRdb's copy holds only in-frame clones and misses some; the assay was immunoSEQ multiplex PCR. That table furnishes V, J and clone size, whereas the DNA furnished D and trimming. The sample holds more than 85,000 clones, around nine tenths seen once. This chain joins TRBV11-1 and TRBJ2-1; D may be TRBD1 (6 bases). Sequenced input: peripheral blood. This receptor was identified in a woman older than 75 with acute or convalescent COVID-19. The CDR3: CASSLGQNNEQFF. Written as DNA, the CDR3 is TGTGCCAGCAGCCTAGGACAGAACAATGAGCAGTTCTTC.